Detailed here is one TCR beta chain. This table comes from immunoSEQ multiplex PCR, and its TCRdb copy is limited to in-frame clones, with some not included. Of almost 250,000 clones listed, roughly 91% are singletons. V lost 5 bases and J lost 4; bases outside the gene matches: 15. This CDR3 is 17 amino acids long. Germline CDR1 and CDR2: MNHNY and SVGAGI (reference sequence). This record comes from a study of blood T cell repertoires in COVID-19. Study-wide context: Collection of acute and convalescent COVID-19 samples took place in the United States, Italy and Spain.

The receptor's source is a woman aged 30 to 39 who had recovered from COVID-19. Sequenced material: PBMCs or T cells enriched from blood (not recorded which). This chain connects TRBV6-6 to TRBJ2-5; TRBD1 agrees at 8 bases. The CDR3 region has the DNA TGTGCCAGCAGTCCCGGACAGGGCGACTGGGTTCGAGAGACCCAGTACTTC. Its translation is CASSPGQGDWVRETQYF.